These 9 T cell receptor beta chains share one sample of origin, sequenced in a study of T-cell reconstitution after alpha-beta-depleted transplantation in children. Preparation of the TCRbeta library was carried out with unique molecular identifiers. Using its own MiXCR run on the PCR reads, TCRdb lists one record per CDR3 protein. Among 450,000 to 700,000 distinct CDR3 sequences listed, approximately 30% were seen once. Sequencing was performed on PBMCs, taken before TCRalphabeta/CD19-depleted stem cell transplant. The receptors come from a boy under three years old with Wiskott-Aldrich syndrome, due to receive a stem cell transplant.

This chain connects TRBV5-6 to TRBJ2-3; D tentatively fits TRBD1 or TRBD2 (6 bases each). The CDR3 is made up of 19 amino acids. V dropped 2 bases and J dropped 5 bases, with 27 bases sitting between them. Germline CDR1 is SGHDT and CDR2 is YYEEEE. CDR3 nucleotides: TGTGCCAGCAGCTTAGTTGGGGGGCCACGAGGGGGTTTCATAGATACGCAGTATTTT. Its translation: CASSLVGGPRGGFIDTQYF.

This clonotype was recorded a few times. The rearrangement joins TRBV20-1 to TRBJ1-5; TRBD1 might be the D (5 bases). V lost 6 bases to trimming and J lost 7 bases, with 16 bases between them. This CDR3 contains 13 residues. Germline CDR1 is DFQATT and CDR2 is SNEGSKA (reference sequence). The CDR3 sequence is CSAIRGPSQPQHF. The CDR3 coding sequence is TGCAGTGCCATCCGGGGCCCCAGCCAGCCCCAGCATTTT.

This sequence joins TRBV18 and TRBJ2-2; D is uncertain. Germline V CDR1 and CDR2: KGHSH, LQKENI. Trimming took 3 bases from V and 4 from J, leaving 12 bases between them. CDR3 length equals 15 residues. The CDR3 region has the DNA TGTGCCAGCTCACCCCTTCCTTACACCACCGGGGAGCTGTTTTTT. Encoded protein: CASSPLPYTTGELFF.

This clonotype appeared once. This chain connects TRBV5-1 to TRBJ2-2; 7 bases are a match to TRBD2. The V gene end was trimmed by 4 bases and the J gene end by 6 bases; junction bases not matched to a gene: 18. CDR1 and CDR2 from the germline V gene are SGHRS and YFSETQ. CDR3 length: 18 residues. The CDR3, as DNA: TGCGCCAGCAGCGACTATGGGACCGGACTAGGAAGGTCCGGGGAGCTGTTTTTT. This sequence encodes CASSDYGTGLGRSGELFF.

This clonotype was seen repeatedly, ten times or more. The rearrangement joins TRBV20-1 to TRBJ2-1, with unresolved D. Germline lookup yields CDR1 DFQATT and CDR2 SNEGSKA (reference sequence). Trimming removed 2 bases from V and 0 bases from J, with 5 bases in between. This CDR3 is built from 13 residues. For the CDR3, the DNA is TGCAGTGCTAGACTATCCTCCTACAATGAGCAGTTCTTC. Protein product: CSARLSSYNEQFF.

This chain connects TRBV12-3 or TRBV12-4 to TRBJ1-4, with a possible D match to TRBD1 (5 bases). This CDR3 has 15 amino acids. V lost 4 bases and J 4 bases, leaving 13 bases between the germline ends. The CDR3 coding sequence is TGTGCCAGCAGTTCAGGGACGGTGGGTAATGAAAAACTGTTTTTT. Its protein is CASSSGTVGNEKLFF.

V gene TRBV25-1 combines with J gene TRBJ2-6; no definite D call. The germline V gene encodes CDR1 MGHDK and CDR2 SYGVNS. The CDR3 loop spans 13 amino acids. The ends were cut back, 4 bases at V and 2 bases at J, with 3 bases in the middle. DNA for the CDR3: TGTGCCAGCAGTGTTCCTGGGGCCAACGTCCTGACTTTC. This gives the protein CASSVPGANVLTF. The full variable domain, completed using reference TRBV25-1 and TRBJ2-6, is EADIYQTPRYLVIGTGKKITLECSQTMGHDKMYWYQQDPGMELHLIHYSYGVNSTEKGDLSSESTVSRIRTEHFPLTLESARPSHTSQYLCASSVPGANVLTFGAGSRLTVL.

This clonotype was seen more than once but under ten times. The chain uses TRBV27 and TRBJ2-7, with TRBD2 matching 7 bases. The V gene end was trimmed by 2 bases and the J gene end by 2 bases; junction bases not matched to a gene: 6. This CDR3 has 15 residues. From germline, CDR1 is MNHEY and CDR2 SMNVEV (reference sequence). CDR3 sequence reads: CASSLTGGGPYEQYF. CDR3 DNA: TGTGCCAGCAGTTTAACGGGGGGAGGGCCCTACGAGCAGTACTTC.

This clonotype was counted ten times or more. The chain uses TRBV7-6 and TRBJ2-5; 10 bases match TRBD2. J was trimmed by 5 bases and V by 7 bases; bases with no gene match: 13. The CDR3 covers 16 residues. Germline lookup yields CDR1 SGHVS and CDR2 FNYEAQ. CDR3 residues: CASTPSSGRAGETQYF. The CDR3 DNA reads TGTGCCAGCACCCCCTCGAGCGGGAGGGCCGGGGAGACCCAGTACTTC.